What follows are 20 T cell receptor beta chains derived from one specimen sequenced in a study of cytomegalovirus exposure and HLA in healthy donors. Primers included in the PCR were 60 Vbeta and 13 Jbeta primers. Sequencing used immunoSEQ multiplex PCR; TCRdb keeps in-frame clones, though not all of them. The sample lists 95,000 to 110,000 clones; approximately 84% were seen once. Source material: PBMCs. The receptors stem from a man between 25 and 39 years old in good health and CMV-seronegative.

In its sample, this clone was seen a few times. The V gene is TRBV6-6, the J gene TRBJ1-1; maybe TRBD1 (5 bases). The CDR3 spans 15 residues. Germline lookup yields CDR1 MNHNY and CDR2 SVGAGI (reference sequence). V lost 7 bases to trimming and J lost 0 bases, with 15 bases between them. The CDR3 region is CASKERQGMNTEAFF. DNA of the CDR3: TGTGCCAGCAAGGAAAGGCAGGGTATGAACACTGAAGCTTTCTTT.

The chain employs TRBV4-1 and TRBJ1-1; TRBD1 matches at 8 bases. This CDR3 region has 14 residues. V was pared by 5 bases and J by 6 bases, with 8 bases of the junction left unmatched. Germline lookup yields CDR1 MGHRA and CDR2 YSYEKL. CDR3 DNA: TGCGCCAGCAGCACAACAGGGGGTAGGTCTGAAGCTTTCTTT. Its protein product is CASSTTGGRSEAFF.

The chain employs TRBV9 and TRBJ2-7, with 7 bases identical to TRBD2. V was clipped by 3 bases and J by 2 bases; unmatched bases: 5. The CDR3 is made up of 14 amino acids. The germline CDR1 and CDR2 sequences are SGDLS and YYNGEE. The CDR3 is CASSAGGVAYEQYF. CDR3 coding DNA: TGTGCCAGCAGCGCGGGGGGAGTAGCCTACGAGCAGTACTTC.

The chain employs TRBV15 and TRBJ2-3, with a possible D match to TRBD1 (6 bases). The CDR3 spans 14 residues. V was clipped by 0 bases and J by 8 bases, with 12 bases between them. The germline V gene has CDR1 LNHNV and CDR2 YYDKDF (reference sequence). CDR3 nucleotide sequence: TGTGCCACCAGCAGAGATTGGGGGCAGGTTACGCAGTATTTT. This gives the protein CATSRDWGQVTQYF.

The rearrangement links TRBV7-3 to TRBJ2-5, with D unclear. This CDR3 contains 10 residues. Trimming took off 11 bases at V and 6 bases at J, with 10 bases between the two ends. Germline V gives CDR1 SGHTA, CDR2 FQGTGA. CDR3 residues: CAPSCKTQYF. The CDR3 bases are TGTGCCCCGAGCTGCAAGACCCAGTACTTC.

This clone was seen only once. The chain employs TRBV2 and TRBJ1-2; perhaps TRBD1 as D (5 bases). Trimming stripped 4 bases from V and 7 bases from J, with 13 bases between. The germline gives CDR1 SNHLY, CDR2 FYNNEI. The CDR3 consists of 13 residues. In nucleotides, the CDR3 is TGTGCCAGCAGTGCCTCGGGGGTTCGTGGCTACACCTTC. Its protein is CASSASGVRGYTF. Full variable domain (missing parts from reference TRBV2 and TRBJ1-2): EPEVTQTPSHQVTQMGQEVILRCVPISNHLYFYWYRQILGQKVEFLVSFYNNEISEKSEIFDDQFSVERPDGSNFTLKIRSTKLEDSAMYFCASSASGVRGYTFGSGTRLTVV.

As concerns this clone: Mismatch with germline at one junction end may stem from a read error. The V and J genes are TRBV28 and TRBJ2-7, with D perhaps TRBD2 (6 bases). The CDR3 extends over 11 amino acids. CDR1 is MDHEN, CDR2 SYDVKM, per germline. The CDR3 sequence: CATRGKYEQHF. The DNA for the CDR3 is TGTGCCACCCGCGGGAAGTACGAGCAGCACTTC.

The chain recombines TRBV10-3 with TRBJ1-4; TRBD1 is a possible D gene (5 bases). Germline assignment: CDR1 ENHRY and CDR2 SYGVKD. Trimming pared 3 bases from V and 8 bases from J, leaving 10 bases between. This CDR3 is 13 amino acids long. The CDR3 DNA follows: TGTGCCATCAGTGAAAGGGGCTGGGAAAAACTGTTTTTT. Its protein is CAISERGWEKLFF.

The genes are TRBV29-1 and TRBJ2-5, with D possibly matching TRBD1 (5 bases). This CDR3 region has 13 residues. The germline gives CDR1 SQVTM, CDR2 ANQGSEA. Trimming took off 6 bases at V and 5 bases at J, with 16 bases between the two ends. The CDR3 protein is CSVIKQGLETQYF. The CDR3 DNA reads TGCAGCGTAATAAAGCAGGGCCTGGAGACCCAGTACTTC.

The rearrangement uses TRBV9 and TRBJ2-5; D perhaps matches TRBD1 (6 bases). The CDR3 runs to 14 residues. Per the germline V gene, CDR1 is SGDLS and CDR2 is YYNGEE. Trimming took 0 bases from V and 5 from J, leaving 11 bases between them. CDR3 DNA: TGTGCCAGCAGCGTAGGAGAGGGGGTGGAGACCCAGTACTTC. Translated, it gives CASSVGEGVETQYF. The full variable domain, rest sourced from reference TRBV9 and TRBJ2-5, is DSGVTQTPKHLITATGQRVTLRCSPRSGDLSVYWYQQSLDQGLQFLIQYYNGEERAKGNILERFSAQQFPDLHSELNLSSLELGDSALYFCASSVGEGVETQYFGPGTRLLVL.

The rearrangement links TRBV7-3 to TRBJ2-2; D might be TRBD2 (6 bases). This CDR3 is 14 amino acids long. Germline V gene lookup returns CDR1 SGHTA and CDR2 FQGTGA. The V gene lost 2 bases and the J gene lost 3 bases, with 7 bases spanning the gap. This CDR3 reads CASSLAGYTGELFF. The CDR3 DNA sequence: TGTGCCAGCAGCTTAGCGGGATACACCGGGGAGCTGTTTTTT.

The rearrangement uses TRBV28 and TRBJ1-5, with 7 bases that match TRBD1. V gave up 5 bases and J gave up 7 bases; unmatched junction bases: 8. Germline V CDR1 and CDR2: MDHEN, SYDVKM. The CDR3 runs to 14 residues. As DNA, the CDR3 is TGTGCCAGCAGTCTTCAGGGGGACGGGCAGCCCCAGCATTTT. This encodes CASSLQGDGQPQHF. The full variable domain, rest sourced from reference TRBV28 and TRBJ1-5, is DVKVTQSSRYLVKRTGEKVFLECVQDMDHENMFWYRQDPGLGLRLIYFSYDVKMKEKGDIPEGYSVSREKKERFSLILESASTNQTSMYLCASSLQGDGQPQHFGDGTRLSIL.

The rearrangement uses TRBV30 and TRBJ2-5; 11 nucleotides agree with TRBD1. The CDR3 totals 15 residues. With V trimmed by 4 bases and J by 5 bases, 9 bases remained unmatched. Germline-derived CDR1 and CDR2 are GTSNPN and SVGIG (reference sequence). The CDR3 region is CAWNLGQGAAETQYF. The DNA of the CDR3 is TGTGCCTGGAATCTAGGACAGGGGGCAGCCGAGACCCAGTACTTC. The variable domain in full, completed from reference TRBV30 and TRBJ2-5, reads SQTIHQWPATLVQPVGSPLSLECTVEGTSNPNLYWYRQAAGRGLQLLFYSVGIGQISSEVPQNLSASRPQDRQFILSSKKLLLSDSGFYLCAWNLGQGAAETQYFGPGTRLLVL.

The V gene is TRBV6-1, the J gene TRBJ2-1, with 9 bases aligning to TRBD1. Germline V gene lookup returns CDR1 MNHNS and CDR2 SASEGT. V lost 5 bases to trimming and J lost 7 bases; unmatched junction nucleotides: 9. The CDR3 is 15 amino acids. Written as DNA, the CDR3 is TGTGCCAGCAGTACTCGGACAGGGGATTGGAATGAGCAGTTCTTC. Its protein is CASSTRTGDWNEQFF.

The CDR3 region has the DNA TGCGCCAGAATCGGGACAGGTGGCACCGGGGAGCTGTTTTTT. This gives the protein CARIGTGGTGELFF. The chain joins TRBV10-1 to TRBJ2-2; TRBD1 matches 8 bases. Germline CDR1 reads WNHNN; CDR2 reads SYGVQD (reference sequence). V lost 9 bases and J lost 4; bases outside the gene matches: 7. The CDR3 spans 14 residues.

The chain joins TRBV6-5 to TRBJ1-4; the D gene is possibly TRBD1 (6 bases). Per germline, CDR1 MNHEY and CDR2 SVGAGI. V was cut by 5 bases and J by 8 bases, with 9 bases left in between. This CDR3 comprises 12 residues. The CDR3 DNA sequence: TGTGCCAGCAGTACAGGGTACGAAAAACTGTTTTTT. Its translation: CASSTGYEKLFF.

This chain connects TRBV13 to TRBJ1-1, with D maybe TRBD1 (6 bases). The CDR3 has 15 amino acids. CDR1 is PRHDT and CDR2 is FYEKMQ in the germline V gene (reference sequence). Deletions cut 5 bases from V and 0 bases from J, with 13 bases between. The CDR3 reads CASSLVNRVNTEAFF. CDR3 DNA: TGTGCCAGCAGCCTCGTAAACAGGGTGAACACTGAAGCTTTCTTT. Full variable domain (missing parts from reference TRBV13 and TRBJ1-1): AAGVIQSPRHLIKEKRETATLKCYPIPRHDTVYWYQQGPGQDPQFLISFYEKMQSDKGSIPDRFSAQQFSDYHSELNMSSLELGDSALYFCASSLVNRVNTEAFFGQGTRLTVV.

The chain joins TRBV2 to TRBJ2-6; 15 bases fit TRBD2. Germline CDR1 reads SNHLY; CDR2 reads FYNNEI. The ends lost 6 bases at V and 2 bases at J; junction bases unmatched: 11. The CDR3 is made up of 20 amino acids. The CDR3 sequence: CASRAQTGLAGGTGANVLTF. Written as DNA, the CDR3 is TGTGCCAGCAGGGCCCAAACCGGACTAGCGGGGGGGACTGGGGCCAACGTCCTGACTTTC.

In its sample, this clone was seen once. CDR3 loop: CASMTTGQGDYEQYF. The CDR3 DNA sequence: TGTGCCAGCATGACAACTGGACAGGGGGACTACGAGCAGTACTTC. V is TRBV28 and J is TRBJ2-7; 10 bases match TRBD1. CDR3 length equals 15 residues. Trimming removed 7 bases from V and 3 bases from J; junction bases left unmatched: 9. CDR1 is MDHEN, CDR2 SYDVKM, per germline. The full variable domain, in which reference TRBV28 and TRBJ2-7 provide the parts outside the CDR3, is DVKVTQSSRYLVKRTGEKVFLECVQDMDHENMFWYRQDPGLGLRLIYFSYDVKMKEKGDIPEGYSVSREKKERFSLILESASTNQTSMYLCASMTTGQGDYEQYFGPGTRLTVT.

A single count supports this clone. The chain recombines TRBV7-2 with TRBJ2-5, with 13 bases matching TRBD2. CDR3 length equals 14 residues. CDR1 is SGHTA and CDR2 is FQGNSA in the germline V gene. Trimming cost V 5 bases and J 5 bases; bases outside gene matches: 2. CDR3 sequence: CASSGGLAGETQYF. Here the CDR3 DNA reads TGTGCCAGCAGCGGGGGACTAGCGGGGGAGACCCAGTACTTC.